This entry lists 2 T cell receptor beta chains sequenced from one sample in a study of blood T cell repertoires in COVID-19. The protocol was immunoSEQ multiplex PCR, while the TCRdb copy is restricted to in-frame clones and leaves out a portion. This table has roughly 180,000 clones, 80% to 90% appearing once. Specimen: peripheral blood. The source of these receptors is a woman aged 35 to 49 with COVID-19, enrolled during active disease.

The CDR3 reads CASSSLAGVEDTQYF. The CDR3 nucleotides read TGTGCCAGCAGCTCACTAGCGGGGGTCGAGGATACGCAGTATTTT. This chain links TRBV6-5 with TRBJ2-3, with TRBD2 identical over 11 bases. The trim removed 6 bases at V and 6 bases at J, leaving 8 bases unmatched. Germline CDR1 MNHEY, CDR2 SVGAGI. The CDR3 sequence is 15 residues long.

This chain connects TRBV5-4 to TRBJ1-2; 9 bases map to TRBD1. V lost 4 bases, J lost 7 bases, and 5 bases stayed unmatched. This CDR3 has 13 residues. CDR1 is SGHNT, CDR2 YYREEE, per germline (reference sequence). DNA of the CDR3: TGTGCCAGCAGCGTAGACAGGGGGGGTGGCTACACCTTC. Protein: CASSVDRGGGYTF.